This T cell receptor beta chain derives from a study of human T cells and chemical hapten exposure (dated by TCRdb to the early 2020s). Notes on the research overall: For sensitization, 2% DPC in acetone was applied to a roughly 2 cm by roughly 2 cm area of upper inner arm skin. Libraries were pooled for sequencing, and per-sample TCR yields varied mainly because of small differences in library volumes within the pool. Patch testing on the upper back used Finn chambers containing 0.01% DPC, with scoring done after 6 days according to International Contact Dermatitis Research Group standards. Throughout the study period of roughly 24 weeks, patients also received therapeutic DPC doses to the scalp every week. Patient blood was sampled pre-sensitization (week 0) and at 2, 6 and about 24 weeks after DPC sensitization. Peripheral blood TCR repertoire changes were tracked in vivo in alopecia patients during primary and secondary sensitization to the hapten diphenylcyclopropenone (DPC). The mostly female patient cohort included alopecia areata with under or over 50% scalp involvement, alopecia totalis and alopecia universalis. For TCR sequencing, blood came from approximately 29 alopecia patients at anywhere from one to four time points (pre-sensitization, 2, 6 and 24 weeks). What the study reported, not specific to this receptor: All patients had alopecia, a presumed autoimmune disease, so their immune response might differ from that of healthy individuals. Compared with pre-sensitization or healthy control sets, expanded TCRs formed significantly more large CDR3 similarity clusters, which is consistent with antigen-driven responses. The number of TCRs above 1 in 1000 frequency did not change with DPC sensitization; there was no evidence of global repertoire structure alterations. Repeated subsampling changed both the strength of the expansion versus patch-test correlation and the threshold at which that correlation became significant. Patch test score correlated positively with the number of PT1 expanded TCRs, reaching significance at thresholds 8, 16 and 32 but not at 4.

This clonotype was detected a few times. No cognate antigen has been identified for it. No per-base quality is available; no much larger clone lies one base away. CDR3 length: 14 amino acids, cysteine to phenylalanine. The kept DNA is CDR3 alone, 42 bases in frame from the first base. V and J are truncated by 6 bases and 4 bases respectively, leaving an intervening sequence of 15 bases. The method was RACE. Sequenced on a NextSeq 500. During library preparation, unique molecular identifiers were attached to individual cDNA molecules so that TCRs could be counted in a quantitative, reproducible way. Each blood RNA sample was used to sequence both TCR alpha and TCR beta chains. Per the authors' processing: The median number of TCRs per sample was around 100,000, ranging from roughly 20,000 to 700,000. V, J and CDR3 annotation of the TCR reads was carried out using the Decombinator software suite. For the PS versus PT1 abundance plots, all samples were subsampled to the same number of TCRs (28,000). Expanded TCRs were defined as absent before sensitization and observed at least eight times at the 2-week time point. TCRdb trimmed public reads at Q25 via fastp, called clones via MiXCR and kept in-frame beta chains. Every distinct CDR3 protein forms one entry, paired with its most common genes and DNA. The V and J calls were not made by the authors but by TCRdb's processing. Within this sample are roughly 98,000 distinct CDR3 sequences, with 12% of them counted one time only. 2.1% of the sample is taken by the ten largest.

Explained via the paper, the time point label denotes: patch test 1, 2 weeks after DPC sensitization. Taken with the paper, the label for treatment or condition translates to: therapeutic diphenylcyclopropenone sensitization with weekly scalp DPC. At every patch-test visit, the blood draw took place before the patch test was put on. Patients were eligible if aged 18 to 70, diagnosed with alopecia and judged suitable for DPC therapy, and pregnant patients were excluded. Unfractionated whole blood was collected in Tempus Blood RNA tubes, and total RNA was extracted from that blood. The source of this sequence is a middle-aged woman with alopecia areata. Some clones in this sample may be carry-over from other donors' samples. The chain uses TRBV12-3 or TRBV12-4 and TRBJ2-5; D gene: possibly TRBD2, on 6 matching bases. Sequenced here: whole blood, sampled in connection with sensitization to the hapten diphenylcyclopropenone (DPC). CDR3 protein: CASRDGSTRETQYF. At the DNA level, the sequence is TGTGCCAGCAGGGACGGGAGTACGCGAGAGACCCAGTACTTC.